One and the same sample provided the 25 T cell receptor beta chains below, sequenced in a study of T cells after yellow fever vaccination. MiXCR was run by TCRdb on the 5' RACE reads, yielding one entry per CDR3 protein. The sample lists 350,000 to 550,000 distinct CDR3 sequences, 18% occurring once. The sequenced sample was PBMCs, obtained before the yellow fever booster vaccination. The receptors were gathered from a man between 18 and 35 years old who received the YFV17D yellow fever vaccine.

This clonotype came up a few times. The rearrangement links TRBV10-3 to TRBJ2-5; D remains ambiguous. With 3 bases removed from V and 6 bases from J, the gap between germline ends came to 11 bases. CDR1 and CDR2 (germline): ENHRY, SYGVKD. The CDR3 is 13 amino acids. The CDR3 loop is CAISDFSTQTQYF. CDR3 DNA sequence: TGTGCCATCAGTGACTTTTCAACGCAGACCCAGTACTTC.

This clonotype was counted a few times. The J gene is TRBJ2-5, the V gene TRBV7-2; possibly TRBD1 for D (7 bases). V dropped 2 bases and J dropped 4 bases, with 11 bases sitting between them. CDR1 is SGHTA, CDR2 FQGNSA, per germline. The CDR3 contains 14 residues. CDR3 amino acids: CASSLHRGGETQYF. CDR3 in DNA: TGTGCCAGCAGCTTACACAGGGGAGGAGAGACCCAGTACTTC.

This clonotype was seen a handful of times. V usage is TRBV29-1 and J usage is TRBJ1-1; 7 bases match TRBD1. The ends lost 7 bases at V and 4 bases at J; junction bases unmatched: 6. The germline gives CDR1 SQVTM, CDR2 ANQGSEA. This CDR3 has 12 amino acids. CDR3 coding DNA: TGCAGCGGGTACAGGGGTGGCACTGAAGCTTTCTTT. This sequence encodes CSGYRGGTEAFF.

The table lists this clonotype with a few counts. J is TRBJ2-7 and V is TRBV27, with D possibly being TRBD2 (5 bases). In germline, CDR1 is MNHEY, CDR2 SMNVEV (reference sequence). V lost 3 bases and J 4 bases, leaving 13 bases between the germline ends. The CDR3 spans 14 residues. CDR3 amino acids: CASSFGSDSYEQYF. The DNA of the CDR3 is TGTGCCAGCAGTTTTGGGAGCGACTCGTACGAGCAGTACTTC.

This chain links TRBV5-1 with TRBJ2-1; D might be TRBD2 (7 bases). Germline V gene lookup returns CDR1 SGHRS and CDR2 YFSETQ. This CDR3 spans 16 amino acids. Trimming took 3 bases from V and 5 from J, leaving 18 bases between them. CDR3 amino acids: CASSWGPGGGHNEQFF. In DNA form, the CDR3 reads TGCGCCAGCAGCTGGGGGCCTGGGGGGGGCCACAATGAGCAGTTCTTC.

The CDR3 DNA reads as TGTGCCAGCAGCTCTAAGGGACCGCGTATGAACACTGAAGCTTTCTTT. Translating gives CASSSKGPRMNTEAFF. This chain joins TRBV6-1 and TRBJ1-1, with D tentatively TRBD1 (5 bases). This CDR3 has 16 residues. V was cut by 6 bases and J by 0 bases, with 17 bases left in between. Per the germline V gene, CDR1 is MNHNS and CDR2 is SASEGT.

The CDR3, as DNA: TGCAGTGCTCTCGGGCTAGCGGGTACCTCCTACGAGCAGTACTTC. Its protein is CSALGLAGTSYEQYF. This chain links TRBV20-1 with TRBJ2-7; 8 nucleotides agree with TRBD2. Germline values: CDR1 DFQATT, CDR2 SNEGSKA (reference sequence). This CDR3 is built from 15 residues. With 5 bases clipped from V and 0 bases from J, the junction kept 9 bases outside the gene matches.

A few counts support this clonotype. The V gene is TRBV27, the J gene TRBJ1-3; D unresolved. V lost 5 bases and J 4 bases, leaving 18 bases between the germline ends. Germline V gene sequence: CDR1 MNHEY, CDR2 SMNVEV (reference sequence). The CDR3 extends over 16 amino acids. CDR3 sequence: CASSKAGGQRGNTIYF. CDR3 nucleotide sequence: TGTGCCAGCAGTAAGGCAGGCGGGCAGCGAGGAAACACCATATATTTT.

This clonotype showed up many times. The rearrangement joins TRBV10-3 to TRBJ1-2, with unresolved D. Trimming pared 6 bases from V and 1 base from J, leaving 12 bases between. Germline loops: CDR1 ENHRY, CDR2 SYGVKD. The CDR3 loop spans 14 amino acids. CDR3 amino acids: CAISNRVGNYGYTF. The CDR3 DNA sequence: TGTGCCATCAGCAACCGGGTCGGTAACTATGGCTACACCTTC.

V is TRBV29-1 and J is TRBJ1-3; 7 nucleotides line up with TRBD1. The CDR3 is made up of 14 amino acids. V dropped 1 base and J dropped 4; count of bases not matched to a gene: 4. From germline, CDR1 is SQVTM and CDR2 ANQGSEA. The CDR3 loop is CSVEVGGVGNTIYF. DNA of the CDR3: TGCAGCGTTGAAGTAGGGGGCGTCGGAAACACCATATATTTT.

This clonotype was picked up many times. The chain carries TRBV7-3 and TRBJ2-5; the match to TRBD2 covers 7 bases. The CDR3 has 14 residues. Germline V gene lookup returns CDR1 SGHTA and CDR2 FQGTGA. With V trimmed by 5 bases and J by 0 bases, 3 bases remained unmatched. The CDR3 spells CASSPGGDQETQYF. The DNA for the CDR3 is TGTGCCAGCAGCCCTGGGGGGGACCAAGAGACCCAGTACTTC.

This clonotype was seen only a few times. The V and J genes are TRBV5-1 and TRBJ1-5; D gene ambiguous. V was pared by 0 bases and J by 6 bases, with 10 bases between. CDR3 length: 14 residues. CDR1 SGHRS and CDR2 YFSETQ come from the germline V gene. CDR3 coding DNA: TGCGCCAGCAGCTTGGGGTTCGAGGGTCAGCCCCAGCATTTT. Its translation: CASSLGFEGQPQHF. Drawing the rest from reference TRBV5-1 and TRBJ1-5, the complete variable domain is KAGVTQTPRYLIKTRGQQVTLSCSPISGHRSVSWYQQTPGQGLQFLFEYFSETQRNKGNFPGRFSGRQFSNSRSEMNVSTLELGDSALYLCASSLGFEGQPQHFGDGTRLSIL.

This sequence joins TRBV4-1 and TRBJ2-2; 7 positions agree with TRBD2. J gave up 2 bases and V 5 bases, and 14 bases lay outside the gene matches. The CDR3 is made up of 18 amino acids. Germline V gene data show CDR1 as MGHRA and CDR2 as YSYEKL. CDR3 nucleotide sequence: TGCGCCAGCAGCTTAGCTCGCGGGGGACGCCTAAACACCGGGGAGCTGTTTTTT. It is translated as CASSLARGGRLNTGELFF.

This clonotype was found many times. The CDR3 protein is CASNDRDGNIQYF. CDR3 bases: TGTGCCAGCAACGACAGGGATGGTAACATTCAGTACTTC. The V and J genes are TRBV6-5 and TRBJ2-4; 7 bases fit TRBD1. The V segment lost 7 bases and the J segment 7 bases; nucleotides outside the gene matches: 7. The CDR3 is made up of 13 amino acids. Germline V lookup: CDR1 MNHEY, CDR2 SVGAGI.

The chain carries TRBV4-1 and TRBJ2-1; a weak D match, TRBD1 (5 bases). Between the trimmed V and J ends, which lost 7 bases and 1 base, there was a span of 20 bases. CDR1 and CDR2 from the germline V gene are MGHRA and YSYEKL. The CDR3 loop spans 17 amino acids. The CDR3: CASTFGAGMKSYNEQFF. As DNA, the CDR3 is TGCGCCAGCACCTTCGGAGCAGGGATGAAATCCTACAATGAGCAGTTCTTC.

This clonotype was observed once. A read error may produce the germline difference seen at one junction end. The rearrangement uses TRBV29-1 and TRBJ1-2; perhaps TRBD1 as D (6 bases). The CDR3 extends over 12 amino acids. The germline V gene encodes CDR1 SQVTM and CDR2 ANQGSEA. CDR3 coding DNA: TGCAGCGTTGTATTGGGGGCCTATGGCTTCACCTTC. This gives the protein CSVVLGAYGFTF.

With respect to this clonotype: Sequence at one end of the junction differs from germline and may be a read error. CDR3 sequence reads: CASSLNFLNTESFF. CDR3 coding DNA: TGTGCCAGCAGTCTAAACTTTCTGAACACTGAATCTTTCTTT. The chain employs TRBV12-3 or TRBV12-4 and TRBJ1-1; D remains ambiguous. The CDR3 totals 14 residues.

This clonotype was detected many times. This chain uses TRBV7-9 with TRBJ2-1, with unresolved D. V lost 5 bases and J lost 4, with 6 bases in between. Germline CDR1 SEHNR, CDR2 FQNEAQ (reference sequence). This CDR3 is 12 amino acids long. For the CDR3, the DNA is TGTGCCAGCAGCCCTACTTACAATGAGCAGTTCTTC. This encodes CASSPTYNEQFF.

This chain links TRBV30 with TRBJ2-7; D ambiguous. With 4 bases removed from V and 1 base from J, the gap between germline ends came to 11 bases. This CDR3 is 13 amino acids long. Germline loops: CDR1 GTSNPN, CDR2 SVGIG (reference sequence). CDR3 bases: TGTGCCTGGATGGGTCCAGAGTCCTACGAGCAGTACTTC. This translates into CAWMGPESYEQYF.

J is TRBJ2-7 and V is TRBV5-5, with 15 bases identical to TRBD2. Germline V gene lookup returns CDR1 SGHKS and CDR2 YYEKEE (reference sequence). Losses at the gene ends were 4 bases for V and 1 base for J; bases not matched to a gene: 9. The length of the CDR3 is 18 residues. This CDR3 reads CASSLGLAGGLTSYEQYF. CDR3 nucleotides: TGTGCCAGCAGCCTGGGACTAGCGGGGGGCCTGACGTCCTACGAGCAGTACTTC.

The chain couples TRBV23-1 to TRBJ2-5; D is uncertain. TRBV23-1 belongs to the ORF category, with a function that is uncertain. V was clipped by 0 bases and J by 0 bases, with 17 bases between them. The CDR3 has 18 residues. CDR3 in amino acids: CASSQSAASSVHQETQYF. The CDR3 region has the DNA TGCGCCAGCAGTCAATCCGCCGCGAGTTCGGTGCACCAAGAGACCCAGTACTTC.

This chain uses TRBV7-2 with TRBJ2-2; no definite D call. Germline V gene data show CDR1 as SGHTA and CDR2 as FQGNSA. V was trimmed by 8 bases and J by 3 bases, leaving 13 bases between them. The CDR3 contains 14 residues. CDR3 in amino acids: CASRSGRDTGELFF. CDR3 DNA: TGTGCCAGCCGGTCAGGTCGTGACACCGGGGAGCTGTTTTTT.

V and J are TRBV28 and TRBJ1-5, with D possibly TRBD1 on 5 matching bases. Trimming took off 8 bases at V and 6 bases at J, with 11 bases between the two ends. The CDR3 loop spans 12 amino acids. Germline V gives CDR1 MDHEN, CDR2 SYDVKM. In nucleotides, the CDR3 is TGTGCCAGCGGGCCAGGGACTCAGCCCCAGCATTTT. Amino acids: CASGPGTQPQHF.

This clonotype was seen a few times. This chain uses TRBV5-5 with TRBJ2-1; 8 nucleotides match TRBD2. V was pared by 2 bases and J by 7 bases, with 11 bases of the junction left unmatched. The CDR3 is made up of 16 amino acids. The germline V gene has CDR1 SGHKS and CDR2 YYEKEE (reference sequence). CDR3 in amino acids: CASSFSFSGGWNEQFF. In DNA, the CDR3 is TGTGCCAGCAGCTTTTCCTTCAGCGGGGGATGGAATGAGCAGTTCTTC.

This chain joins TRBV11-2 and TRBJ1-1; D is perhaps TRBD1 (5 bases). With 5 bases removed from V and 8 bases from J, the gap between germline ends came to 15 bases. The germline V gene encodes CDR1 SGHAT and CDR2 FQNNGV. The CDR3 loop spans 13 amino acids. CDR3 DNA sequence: TGTGCCAGCAGCCTTCCTGACAGCGCCGAAGCTTTCTTT. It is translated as CASSLPDSAEAFF. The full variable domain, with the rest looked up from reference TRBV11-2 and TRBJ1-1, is EAGVAQSPRYKIIEKRQSVAFWCNPISGHATLYWYQQILGQGPKLLIQFQNNGVVDDSQLPKDRFSAERLKGVDSTLKIQPAKLEDSAVYLCASSLPDSAEAFFGQGTRLTVV.